This T cell receptor (beta chain) was recovered during a study of Tregs in tolerant kidney transplant recipients. Here immunoSEQ multiplex PCR was the method, and the copy in TCRdb shows in-frame clones only, minus some. This table has 70,000 to 95,000 clones, 85% to 95% appearing once. This TCR came from a human donor who received a combined kidney and bone marrow transplant. Sequencing was performed on Tregs from blood, taken before the transplant.

DNA of the CDR3: TGTGCCAGCAGCCGGGATTCGAACACTGAAGCTTTCTTT. Its translation is CASSRDSNTEAFF. The chain has TRBV7-3 and TRBJ1-1, with unresolved D. Germline V gene sequence: CDR1 SGHTA, CDR2 FQGTGA. The CDR3 is 13 amino acids. Deletions cut 5 bases from V and 1 base from J, with 8 bases between.